This TCR beta chain was sequenced in a study of cytomegalovirus exposure and HLA in healthy donors. Germline assignment: CDR1 SGHTA and CDR2 FQGTGA. V gave up 5 bases and J gave up 6 bases; unmatched junction bases: 13. CDR3 size: 16 residues. The PCR made use of 60 Vbeta and 13 Jbeta primers. Assay: immunoSEQ multiplex PCR; the TCRdb copy retains only in-frame clones and omits some. The sample records tens of thousands of clones, around three quarters being singletons. The sequenced sample consisted of PBMCs. The V and J genes are TRBV7-3 and TRBJ2-1; 7 bases align to TRBD1. The origin of this receptor is a woman aged 40 to 49 in good health and CMV-seropositive. CDR3 sequence (DNA): TGTGCCAGCAGCACACGACAGGGTATGAGGGTCAATGAGCAGTTCTTC. It is translated as CASSTRQGMRVNEQFF.